These T cell receptor beta chains were read from a single sample in a study of Ad26.COV2.S vaccination and SARS-CoV-2 variants. Profiling relied on immunoSEQ multiplex PCR, and the TCRdb table lists in-frame clones only, not all of them. The table shows 320,000 or so clones, with roughly nine tenths occurring only once. The material was peripheral blood, obtained in a trial of Ad26.COV2.S vaccine versus placebo. The origin of the receptors is a person between 18 and 59 years old who received the Ad26.COV2.S COVID-19 vaccine or a placebo. Both conserved end residues are part of each CDR3. The D gene is left open where the match is weak. Clone size, where shown, is once, few, many, or a class for clones that have expanded.

size: .
J: TRBJ2-5
V: TRBV10-3
D: .
CDR3: CAISQNRQNQETQYF
DNA: TGTGCCATCAGTCAAAACCGACAGAACCAAGAGACCCAGTACTTC

size: .
J: TRBJ1-2
V: TRBV19
D: .
CDR3: CASKAERLLNYGYTF
DNA: TGTGCCAGTAAGGCCGAGAGGTTACTAAACTATGGCTACACCTTC

size: .
J: TRBJ2-2
V: TRBV18
D: .
CDR3: CASSLGTDAGELFF
DNA: TGTGCCAGCTCCCTCGGGACGGATGCCGGGGAGCTGTTTTTT

size: .
J: TRBJ1-2
V: TRBV6-5
D: .
CDR3: CASSYRNRVNYGYTF
DNA: TGTGCCAGCAGTTACCGTAATAGGGTAAACTATGGCTACACCTTC

size: .
J: TRBJ1-2
V: TRBV29-1
D: .
CDR3: CSVEDNYGYTF
DNA: TGCAGCGTTGAGGACAACTATGGCTACACCTTC

size: .
J: TRBJ1-3
V: TRBV12-1
D: .
CDR3: CASSLRGNTIYF
DNA: TGTGCCAGCAGCTTAAGGGGGAACACCATATATTTT

size: .
J: TRBJ2-5
V: TRBV25-1
D: TRBD2
CDR3: CASSGAGAQETQYF
DNA: TGTGCCAGCAGTGGAGCGGGAGCACAAGAGACCCAGTACTTC

size: .
J: TRBJ1-1
V: TRBV6-5
D: .
CDR3: CASTGGDTEAFF
DNA: TGTGCCAGCACTGGGGGGGACACTGAAGCTTTCTTT

size: .
J: TRBJ2-1
V: TRBV7-3
D: .
CDR3: CASSSGTPSYNEQFF
DNA: TGTGCCAGCAGTTCCGGGACACCATCCTACAATGAGCAGTTCTTC

size: .
J: TRBJ1-2
V: TRBV9
D: .
CDR3: CASDSGGTTGDLNYGYTF
DNA: TGTGCCAGCGATTCCGGGGGGACAACAGGAGACCTAAACTATGGCTACACCTTC

size: .
J: TRBJ1-1
V: TRBV3-1/TRBV3-2
D: .
CDR3: CASSPGPNTEAFF
DNA: TGTGCCAGCAGCCCGGGCCCAAACACTGAAGCTTTCTTT

size: few
J: TRBJ1-1
V: TRBV27
D: .
CDR3: CASSFGRMNTEAFF
DNA: TGTGCCAGCAGTTTCGGGCGGATGAACACTGAAGCTTTCTTT

size: .
J: TRBJ2-1
V: TRBV7-8
D: .
CDR3: CASSSIAGEQFF
DNA: TGTGCCAGCAGCTCAATAGCAGGTGAGCAGTTCTTC

size: .
J: TRBJ2-6
V: TRBV27
D: .
CDR3: CASSRYSGANVLTF
DNA: TGTGCCAGCAGTCGTTACTCTGGGGCCAACGTCCTGACTTTC

size: .
J: TRBJ1-4
V: TRBV2
D: TRBD1
CDR3: CAGRDRGANEKLFF
DNA: TGTGCCGGGCGAGACAGGGGCGCTAATGAAAAACTGTTTTTT

size: .
J: TRBJ2-1
V: TRBV27
D: TRBD2
CDR3: CASSLREGLRNEQFF
DNA: TGTGCCAGCAGTCTACGGGAGGGCCTACGCAATGAGCAGTTCTTC

size: .
J: TRBJ1-2
V: TRBV5-4
D: .
CDR3: CASSLHGGGNGYTF
DNA: TGTGCCAGCAGCTTGCATGGTGGAGGGAATGGCTACACCTTC

size: .
J: TRBJ1-1
V: TRBV6-6
D: .
CDR3: CASISHSGEGTEAFF
DNA: TGTGCCAGCATCTCACACTCAGGGGAGGGAACTGAAGCTTTCTTT

size: .
J: TRBJ1-1
V: TRBV4-3
D: .
CDR3: CASSQDLGREAFF
DNA: TGCGCCAGCAGCCAAGATCTGGGCAGGGAAGCTTTCTTT

size: .
J: TRBJ1-1
V: TRBV19
D: TRBD1
CDR3: CASKSGQGRYTEAFF
DNA: TGTGCCAGTAAAAGCGGACAGGGGAGGTACACTGAAGCTTTCTTT

size: few
J: TRBJ1-2
V: TRBV4-3
D: .
CDR3: CASSQDLYREGYTF
DNA: TGCGCCAGCAGCCAAGATTTGTACCGGGAGGGCTACACCTTC

size: once
J: TRBJ1-2
V: TRBV28
D: .
CDR3: CASSLASTGKYGYTF
DNA: TGTGCCAGCAGTTTGGCGTCCACGGGTAAATATGGCTACACCTTC

size: .
J: TRBJ1-4
V: TRBV25-1
D: .
CDR3: CASSATPGQTNEKLFF
DNA: TGTGCCAGCAGTGCCACTCCGGGACAAACTAATGAAAAACTGTTTTTT

size: .
J: TRBJ2-2
V: TRBV29-1
D: TRBD1
CDR3: CSVLTGSDTGELFF
DNA: TGCAGCGTACTGACAGGGTCGGACACCGGGGAGCTGTTTTTT

size: .
J: TRBJ2-1
V: TRBV19
D: .
CDR3: CASPPSTAFFYNEQFF
DNA: TGTGCCAGTCCCCCGTCGACAGCCTTCTTCTACAATGAGCAGTTCTTC

size: once
J: TRBJ1-1
V: TRBV7-2
D: .
CDR3: CASSFPGRTEAFF
DNA: TGTGCCAGCAGCTTTCCCGGGAGGACTGAAGCTTTCTTT

size: .
J: TRBJ2-2
V: TRBV7-3
D: .
CDR3: CASSRDLITGELFF
DNA: TGTGCCAGCAGCCGCGACTTAATCACCGGGGAGCTGTTTTTT

size: .
J: TRBJ2-1
V: TRBV2
D: TRBD2
CDR3: CASMAGDDYNEQFF
DNA: TGTGCCAGCATGGCGGGAGACGACTACAATGAGCAGTTCTTC

size: .
J: TRBJ2-7
V: TRBV2
D: TRBD1
CDR3: CASSVMGQGATRYF
DNA: TGTGCCAGCAGTGTAATGGGGCAGGGGGCCACCCGGTACTTC

size: once
J: TRBJ2-1
V: TRBV18
D: .
CDR3: CASSPPSGYSNNEQFF
DNA: TGTGCCAGCTCACCACCCTCAGGGTATTCGAACAATGAGCAGTTCTTC

size: .
J: TRBJ1-1
V: TRBV5-6
D: .
CDR3: CASSFGQGIPEAFF
DNA: TGTGCCAGCAGCTTCGGGCAGGGAATCCCTGAAGCTTTCTTT

size: .
J: TRBJ2-1
V: TRBV5-6
D: .
CDR3: CASSFTGYWQFF
DNA: TGTGCCAGCAGCTTCACAGGGTATTGGCAGTTCTTC

size: .
J: TRBJ1-1
V: TRBV6-6
D: .
CDR3: CASSYSPRIEAFF
DNA: TGTGCCAGCAGTTACTCACCCCGGATTGAAGCTTTCTTT

size: .
J: TRBJ1-1
V: TRBV2
D: .
CDR3: CASSVSRMNTEAFF
DNA: TGTGCCAGCAGTGTGTCCAGAATGAACACTGAAGCTTTCTTT

size: .
J: TRBJ2-5
V: TRBV7-2
D: .
CDR3: CASSPSRHRPQETQYF
DNA: TGTGCCAGCAGCCCGAGCCGACACAGACCCCAAGAGACCCAGTACTTC

size: .
J: TRBJ1-1
V: TRBV7-2
D: .
CDR3: CASRWNRVGTEAFF
DNA: TGTGCCAGCAGATGGAACAGGGTAGGAACTGAAGCTTTCTTT

size: .
J: TRBJ2-2
V: TRBV9
D: .
CDR3: CASSVVRGAANTGELFF
DNA: TGTGCCAGCAGCGTAGTGCGTGGCGCCGCGAACACCGGGGAGCTGTTTTTT

size: .
J: TRBJ1-1
V: TRBV5-1
D: TRBD1
CDR3: CASSSYRGSAFF
DNA: TGTGCCAGCAGCTCTTACAGGGGTTCAGCTTTCTTT

size: .
J: TRBJ1-2
V: TRBV7-2
D: .
CDR3: CASSLVYGYTF
DNA: TGTGCCAGCAGCTTAGTATATGGCTACACCTTC

size: .
J: TRBJ2-2
V: TRBV7-3
D: TRBD2
CDR3: CASSDRGERDTGELFF
DNA: TGTGCCAGCAGCGACCGGGGGGAGAGGGACACCGGGGAGCTGTTTTTT

size: many
J: TRBJ1-1
V: TRBV2
D: TRBD1
CDR3: CASIPGQGNTEAFF
DNA: TGTGCCAGCATCCCGGGACAGGGGAACACTGAAGCTTTCTTT

size: .
J: TRBJ2-7
V: TRBV7-8
D: .
CDR3: CASSPGTSTYF
DNA: TGTGCCAGCAGCCCCGGGACATCCACGTACTTC

size: .
J: TRBJ2-2
V: TRBV7-6
D: TRBD2
CDR3: CASSLASGSGGELFF
DNA: TGTGCCAGCAGCTTAGCTAGCGGGAGCGGCGGGGAGCTGTTTTTT

size: .
J: TRBJ1-1
V: TRBV7-9
D: .
CDR3: CASSLGVRREAFF
DNA: TGTGCCAGCAGCTTAGGCGTTCGCCGTGAAGCTTTCTTT

size: .
J: TRBJ2-2
V: TRBV20-1
D: TRBD1
CDR3: CSASDRGGNTGELFF
DNA: TGCAGTGCTAGTGACAGGGGTGGGAACACCGGGGAGCTGTTTTTT

size: .
J: TRBJ2-7
V: TRBV7-8
D: .
CDR3: CASSQRASSYEQYF
DNA: TGTGCCAGCAGCCAACGGGCGAGCTCCTACGAGCAGTACTTC

size: .
J: TRBJ2-1
V: TRBV9
D: .
CDR3: CASSELDASSYNEQFF
DNA: TGTGCCAGCAGCGAATTGGACGCTAGCTCCTACAATGAGCAGTTCTTC

size: few
J: TRBJ1-6
V: TRBV5-4
D: TRBD1
CDR3: CASSLLGQGSSPLHF
DNA: TGTGCCAGCAGCCTCCTAGGACAGGGGAGTTCACCCCTCCACTTT

size: .
J: TRBJ1-2
V: TRBV6-5
D: .
CDR3: CASYKQGSGYGYTF
DNA: TGTGCCAGTTACAAACAAGGCAGCGGCTATGGCTACACCTTC

size: .
J: TRBJ1-2
V: TRBV9
D: TRBD1
CDR3: CASSVGQGRGYTF
DNA: TGTGCCAGCAGCGTAGGACAGGGACGTGGCTACACCTTC

size: .
J: TRBJ1-1
V: TRBV29-1
D: TRBD1
CDR3: CSVGQGPIYTEAFF
DNA: TGCAGCGTCGGACAGGGCCCGATATACACTGAAGCTTTCTTT

size: few
J: TRBJ1-1
V: TRBV12-5
D: .
CDR3: CASGLGLQGNTEAFF
DNA: TGTGCTAGTGGTTTGGGACTACAGGGTAACACTGAAGCTTTCTTT

size: .
J: TRBJ2-5
V: TRBV4-1
D: .
CDR3: CASSQEGPQLGETQYF
DNA: TGCGCCAGCAGCCAAGAAGGCCCTCAGCTTGGAGAGACCCAGTACTTC

size: .
J: TRBJ2-1
V: TRBV12-3/TRBV12-4
D: .
CDR3: CASSPGPANEQFF
DNA: TGTGCCAGCAGCCCGGGTCCCGCGAATGAGCAGTTCTTC

size: .
J: TRBJ1-1
V: TRBV18
D: .
CDR3: CASSERGAVDTEAFF
DNA: TGTGCCAGCTCCGAAAGGGGAGCTGTCGACACTGAAGCTTTCTTT